This T cell receptor beta chain appears in the sequencing data of a study of T-cell reconstitution after alpha-beta-depleted transplantation in children. This clonotype was counted only a few times. V dropped 4 bases and J dropped 10; count of bases not matched to a gene: 5. This CDR3 comprises 12 residues. Germline CDR1 SQVTM, CDR2 ANQGSEA. Unique molecular identifiers were incorporated when the TCRbeta library was constructed. TCRdb reanalysed the PCR reads using MiXCR and keeps one entry per CDR3 protein. This sample carries some 200,000 distinct CDR3 sequences, more than 12% of them seen once, and the ten largest clones take over 10%.

The chain recombines TRBV29-1 with TRBJ2-7; 12 bases match TRBD1. The material sequenced was PBMCs from the stem cell graft donor, taken from the stem cell graft. This TCR came from a human donor who donated a stem cell graft to a child with acute lymphoblastic leukemia. As DNA, the CDR3 is TGCAGCGTTGTGCAAGGGACAGGGGGCCAGTACTTC. Residues: CSVVQGTGGQYF.